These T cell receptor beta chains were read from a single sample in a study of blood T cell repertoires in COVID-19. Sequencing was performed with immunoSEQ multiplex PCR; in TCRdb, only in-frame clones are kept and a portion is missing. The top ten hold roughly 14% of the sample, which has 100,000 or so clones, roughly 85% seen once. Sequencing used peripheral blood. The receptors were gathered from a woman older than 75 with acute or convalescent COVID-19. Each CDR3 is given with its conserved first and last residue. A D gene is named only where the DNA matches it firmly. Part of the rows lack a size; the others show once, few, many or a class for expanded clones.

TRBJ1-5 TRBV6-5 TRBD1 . TGTGCCAGCATTCGGGACAGGGGTCAGCCCCAGCATTTT CASIRDRGQPQHF
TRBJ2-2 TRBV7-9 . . TGTGCCAGCAGCTTCGACTTCACCGGGGAGCTGTTTTTT CASSFDFTGELFF
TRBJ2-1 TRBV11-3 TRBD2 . TGTGCCAGCAGCAGGGAGGGGACGTACAATGAGCAGTTCTTC CASSREGTYNEQFF
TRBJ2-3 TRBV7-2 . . TGTGCCAGCAGCTCTCCGGGACACAGCACAGATACGCAGTATTTT CASSSPGHSTDTQYF
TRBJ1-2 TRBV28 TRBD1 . TGTGCCAGCAGTTTATTCCTACGACAGGGTAGGGGCTACACCTTC CASSLFLRQGRGYTF
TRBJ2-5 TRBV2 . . TGTGCCAGCAAACGGACAGGGCGGGAGACCGAGTACTTC CASKRTGRETEYF
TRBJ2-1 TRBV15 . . TGTGCCACCAGCAGGGCCAATGAGCAGTTCTTC CATSRANEQFF
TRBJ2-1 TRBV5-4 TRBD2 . TGTGCCAGCAGCTTTCGACTAGCGGATAACAATGAGCAGTTCTTC CASSFRLADNNEQFF
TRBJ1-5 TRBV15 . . TGTGCCACCAGCTCCGGGCAGGGTGAAAATCAGCCCCAGCATTTT CATSSGQGENQPQHF
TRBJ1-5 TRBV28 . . TGTGCCAGCAGTCCCTCCGGAGGTGGGGTCACCCAGCATTTT CASSPSGGGVTQHF
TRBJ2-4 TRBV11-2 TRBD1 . TGTGCCAGCAGCTTAGGCGGACAGGTCGGTCCTATTCAGTACTTC CASSLGGQVGPIQYF
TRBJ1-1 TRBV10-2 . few TGCGCCAGCAGTGAAGGGGGGGCGCCTGACACTGAAGCTTTCTTT CASSEGGAPDTEAFF
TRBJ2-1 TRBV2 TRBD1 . TGTGCCAGCAGTGGGACAGGCTTTTCGGTAGGGAATGAGCAGTTCTTC CASSGTGFSVGNEQFF
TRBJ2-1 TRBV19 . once TGTGCCAGTAGTCCACTAAGTTATGAGCAGTTCTTC CASSPLSYEQFF
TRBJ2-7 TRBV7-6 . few TGTGCCAGCAGCTTAGAGGGGAAAGGAGACTACGAGCAGTACTTC CASSLEGKGDYEQYF
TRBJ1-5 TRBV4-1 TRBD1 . TGCGCCAGCAGCCCGGGACAGCAGCTACGGCCCCAGCATTTT CASSPGQQLRPQHF
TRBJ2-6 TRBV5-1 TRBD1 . TGCGCCAGCAGCTTGTTTAGGGACAGGGGGATCACTGGGGCCAACGTCCTGACTTTC CASSLFRDRGITGANVLTF
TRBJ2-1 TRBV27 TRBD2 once TGTGCCAGCAGTCCAAGGACTAGCGGGAGGTTTGGCAATGAGCAGTTCTTC CASSPRTSGRFGNEQFF
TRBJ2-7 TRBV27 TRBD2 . TGTGCCAGCAACCCTAGCGGGTCCCGTTACGAGCAGTACTTC CASNPSGSRYEQYF
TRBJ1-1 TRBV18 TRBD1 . TGTGCCAGCTCACAGGGGAGACAGGGGAACACTGAAGCTTTCTTT CASSQGRQGNTEAFF
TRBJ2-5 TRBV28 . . TGTGCCAGCAGTTTCAGTTTCCAAGAGACCCAGTACTTC CASSFSFQETQYF
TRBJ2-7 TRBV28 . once TGTGCCAGCAGTTTACCCCGGCCACTCCAGAGGTACGAGCAGTACTTC CASSLPRPLQRYEQYF
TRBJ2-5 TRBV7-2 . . TGTGCCAGCAGCTTCAGGGGTCTCCAAGAGACCCAGTACTTC CASSFRGLQETQYF
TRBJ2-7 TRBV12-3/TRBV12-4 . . TGTGCCAGCAGTGACTATGGGGGGAGCGAGCAGTACTTC CASSDYGGSEQYF
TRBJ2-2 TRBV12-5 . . TGTGCTAGTGGTTTGGTAGCCGCTGAGGACGGGGAGCTGTTTTTT CASGLVAAEDGELFF
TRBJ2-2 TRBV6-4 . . TGTGCCAGCAGTGACGAGGGAGTCACCGGGGAGCTGTTTTTT CASSDEGVTGELFF
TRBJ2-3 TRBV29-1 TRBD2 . TGCAGCGTTGCGACTAGCGGGAGCACAGATACGCAGTATTTT CSVATSGSTDTQYF
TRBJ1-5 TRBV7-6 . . TGTGCCAGCAGCTTACTGTCAGGGGCCGGTCAGCCCCAGCATTTT CASSLLSGAGQPQHF
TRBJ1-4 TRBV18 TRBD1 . TGTGCCAGCTCACCAGCCGGGCCAGGGGGCGTAAATGAAAAACTGTTTTTT CASSPAGPGGVNEKLFF
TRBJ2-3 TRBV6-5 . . TGTGCCAGCAGCCCAACACTAGTTCGTACGCAGTATTTT CASSPTLVRTQYF
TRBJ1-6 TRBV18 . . TGTGCCAGCTCACCCAGGGATAATTCACCCCTCCACTTT CASSPRDNSPLHF
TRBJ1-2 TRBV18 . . TGTGCCAGCTCACCACAAATCGGACAGCTTAACTATGGCTACACCTTC CASSPQIGQLNYGYTF
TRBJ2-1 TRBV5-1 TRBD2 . TGCGCCAGCAGCTTCGGAGGCGGGAGCCCCTACAATGAGCAGTTCTTC CASSFGGGSPYNEQFF
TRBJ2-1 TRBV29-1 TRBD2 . TGCAGCGTTGAGACCGGGACTAGCCGTACCTACAATGAGCAGTTCTTC CSVETGTSRTYNEQFF
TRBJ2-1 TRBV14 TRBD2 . TGTGCCAGCAGCCAGGGACTAGGGATTTCCTACAATGAGCAGTTCTTC CASSQGLGISYNEQFF
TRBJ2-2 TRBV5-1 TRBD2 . TGCGCCAGCAGCTCGGGACTAGTGAACACCGGGGAGCTGTTTTTT CASSSGLVNTGELFF
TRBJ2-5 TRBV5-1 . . TGCGCCAGCAGCTTGGAAGGCGGGGCGGTAAGGGAGACCCAGTACTTC CASSLEGGAVRETQYF
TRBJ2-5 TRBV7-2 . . TGTGCCAGCAGCTCCCGACGGGTAATCCAAGAGACCCAGTACTTC CASSSRRVIQETQYF
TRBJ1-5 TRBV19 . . TGTGCCAGTAACGATGAGGGGCCCCAGCATTTT CASNDEGPQHF
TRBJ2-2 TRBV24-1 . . TGTGCCACCCTGGACAGAGACACCGGGGAGCTGTTTTTT CATLDRDTGELFF
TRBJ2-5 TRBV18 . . TGTGCCAGCTCAAATTTAGACCAAGAGACCCAGTACTTC CASSNLDQETQYF
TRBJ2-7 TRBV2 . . TGTGCCAGCATACGGGGGTATAGCTCCTACGAGCAGTACTTC CASIRGYSSYEQYF
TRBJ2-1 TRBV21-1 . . TGTGCCAGCAGCAACGGTGGTGAGCAGTTCTTC CASSNGGEQFF
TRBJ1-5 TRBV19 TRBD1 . TGTGCCAGTAGTAAGCTTCTCGGGACAGCGACAAACTACAATCAGCCCCAGCATTTT CASSKLLGTATNYNQPQHF